This T cell receptor (beta chain) is from a study of blood T cell repertoires in COVID-19 (dated by TCRdb to about 2020). A note on the overall study: Samples from collaborators originated in the United States, Italy and Spain and spanned both the acute and convalescent phases of COVID-19. The prospective study material was composed of cDNA or gDNA derived from T cells, B-cell-depleted T cells, or PBMCs. The dataset comprised deeply sampled blood TCRbeta repertoires from subjects exposed to, actively infected with, or recovered from COVID-19. The repertoires were made available in a free public database intended to serve as a resource for research on the immune response to SARS-CoV-2. Samples came from the ongoing ImmuneRACE study (first 160 participants) plus 1,254 subjects from 6 global collaborators. The sample metadata nearly always contained a de-identified subject ID, COVID-19 status, age in years and sex. Where HLA class I and class II types were available, the types were taken from metadata supplied by the sample provider, not from assay-based typing.

Details on this clone: What antigen it recognizes has not been identified. No base quality values were provided; no much bigger clone lies one nucleotide off.

The collaborating institutions used their own protocols to collect whole blood in K2EDTA tubes. For TCRbeta analysis, collaborators shipped samples as frozen whole blood, isolated PBMCs, or DNA extracted from either of those sample types. V ends up 5 bases short and J 1 base short, with an unmatched junction base count of 3. From cysteine to phenylalanine, the CDR3 is 15 amino acids long. Just the 45-base CDR3 DNA is kept, in frame starting at base 1. According to the germline V gene, CDR1 reads MNHEY and CDR2 reads SVGAGI. TCRbeta CDR3 regions were amplified from genomic DNA by means of the immunoSEQ Assay, a bias-controlled multiplex PCR. From the authors' description of their analysis: Nucleated cell counts per sample were estimated from amplification of reference gene primers within the assay. Sequence reads were collapsed and filtered to measure the absolute abundance of every unique TCRbeta CDR3 rearrangement. For each sample, productive Simpson clonality was calculated as the square root of Simpson's diversity index across productive rearrangements. TCRdb retrieved this table from immuneACCESS and kept in-frame rearrangements only. Not all clones are present; in checked studies, unresolved V genes account for under half, and no reason is known for the remainder. D and trimming were read from the DNA, whereas the V and J calls and clone size are those reported in that table. Recorded for this sample are 70,000 to 95,000 clones; 85% to 95% of them occurred a single time. 6.3% of the sample comes from the top ten.

General study outcomes and caveats: The quantity of clinical and demographic metadata differed by source and by participant and was supplied without curation.

This clonotype was obtained from a woman aged 55-70 years with active COVID-19. The chain was built from TRBV6-5 and TRBJ2-7; 12 of the junction bases match TRBD2. The specimen was peripheral blood. The CDR3 region reads CASSRTSGGSYEQYF. Read as DNA, the sequence is TGTGCCAGCAGTCGCACTAGCGGGGGGTCCTACGAGCAGTACTTC.